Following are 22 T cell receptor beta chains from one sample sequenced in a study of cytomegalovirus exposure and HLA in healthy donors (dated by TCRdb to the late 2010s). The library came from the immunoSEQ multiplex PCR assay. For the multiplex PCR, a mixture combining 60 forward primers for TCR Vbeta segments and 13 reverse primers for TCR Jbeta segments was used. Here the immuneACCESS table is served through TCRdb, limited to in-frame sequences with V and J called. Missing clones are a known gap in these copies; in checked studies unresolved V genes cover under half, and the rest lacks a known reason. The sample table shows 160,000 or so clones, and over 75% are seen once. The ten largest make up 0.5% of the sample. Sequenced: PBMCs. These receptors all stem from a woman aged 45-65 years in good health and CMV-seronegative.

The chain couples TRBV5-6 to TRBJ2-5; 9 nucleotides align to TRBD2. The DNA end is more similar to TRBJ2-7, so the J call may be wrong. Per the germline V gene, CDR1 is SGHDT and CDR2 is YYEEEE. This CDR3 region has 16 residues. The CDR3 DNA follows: TGTGCCAGCAGCTTGATCCCTAGCGGGACCTCCTACGAGCAGTACTTC. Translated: CASSLIPSGTSYEQYF.

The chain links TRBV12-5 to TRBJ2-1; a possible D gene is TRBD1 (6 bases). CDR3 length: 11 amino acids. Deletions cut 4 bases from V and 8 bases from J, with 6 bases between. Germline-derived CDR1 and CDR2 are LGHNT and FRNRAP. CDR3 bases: TGTGCTAGTGGTTACAGGGATGAGCAGTTCTTC. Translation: CASGYRDEQFF.

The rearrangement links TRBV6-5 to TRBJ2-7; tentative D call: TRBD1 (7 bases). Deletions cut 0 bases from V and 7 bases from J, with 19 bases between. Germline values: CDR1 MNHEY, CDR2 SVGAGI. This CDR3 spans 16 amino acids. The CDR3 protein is CASSYSMARPGGEQYF. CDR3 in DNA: TGTGCCAGCAGTTACTCGATGGCAAGGCCAGGGGGGGAGCAGTACTTC.

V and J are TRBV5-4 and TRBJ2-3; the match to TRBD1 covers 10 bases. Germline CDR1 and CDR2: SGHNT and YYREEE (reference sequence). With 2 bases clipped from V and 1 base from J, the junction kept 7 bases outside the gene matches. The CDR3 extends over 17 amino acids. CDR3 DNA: TGTGCCAGCAGCTTCCCGACAGGGGGCGCAGGCACAGATACGCAGTATTTT. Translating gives CASSFPTGGAGTDTQYF.

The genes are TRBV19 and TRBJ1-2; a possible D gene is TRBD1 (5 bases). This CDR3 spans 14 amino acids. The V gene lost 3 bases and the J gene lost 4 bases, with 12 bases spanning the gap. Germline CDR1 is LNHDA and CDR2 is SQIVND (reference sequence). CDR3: CASSIDQGSYGYTF. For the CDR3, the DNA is TGTGCCAGTAGTATCGACCAGGGATCCTATGGCTACACCTTC.

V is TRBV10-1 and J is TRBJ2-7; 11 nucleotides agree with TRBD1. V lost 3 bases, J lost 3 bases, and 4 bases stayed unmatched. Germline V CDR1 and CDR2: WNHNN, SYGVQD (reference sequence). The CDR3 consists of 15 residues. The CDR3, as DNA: TGCGCCAGCAGTGAACCGGGACAGGGGGTCTACGAGCAGTACTTC. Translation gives CASSEPGQGVYEQYF.

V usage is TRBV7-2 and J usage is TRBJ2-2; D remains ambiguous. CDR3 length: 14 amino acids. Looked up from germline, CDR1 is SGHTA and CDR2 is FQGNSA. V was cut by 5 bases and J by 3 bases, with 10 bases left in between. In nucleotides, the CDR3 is TGTGCCAGCAGCCTTAACAGAGACACCGGGGAGCTGTTTTTT. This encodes CASSLNRDTGELFF. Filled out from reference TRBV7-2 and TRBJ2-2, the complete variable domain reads GAGVSQSPSNKVTEKGKDVELRCDPISGHTALYWYRQSLGQGLEFLIYFQGNSAPDKSGLPSDRFSAERTGGSVSTLTIQRTQQEDSAVYLCASSLNRDTGELFFGEGSRLTVL.

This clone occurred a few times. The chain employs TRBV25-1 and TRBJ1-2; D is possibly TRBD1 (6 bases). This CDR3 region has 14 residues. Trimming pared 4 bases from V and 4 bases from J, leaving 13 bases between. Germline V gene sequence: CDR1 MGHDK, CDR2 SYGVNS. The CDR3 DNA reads TGTGCCAGCAGTGTCCCCGGACAGAGCTATGGCTACACCTTC. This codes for CASSVPGQSYGYTF.

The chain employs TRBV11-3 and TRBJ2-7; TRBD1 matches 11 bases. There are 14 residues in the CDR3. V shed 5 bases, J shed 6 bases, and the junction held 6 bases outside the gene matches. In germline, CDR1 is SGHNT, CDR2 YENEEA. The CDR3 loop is CASSLGQGASEQYF. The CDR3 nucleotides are TGTGCCAGCAGCCTTGGACAGGGGGCGTCCGAGCAGTACTTC.

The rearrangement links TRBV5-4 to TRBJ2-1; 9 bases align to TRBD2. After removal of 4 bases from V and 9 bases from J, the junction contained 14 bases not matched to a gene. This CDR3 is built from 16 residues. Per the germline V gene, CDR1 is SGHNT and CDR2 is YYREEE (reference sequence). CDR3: CASSPPGAGGPVEQFF. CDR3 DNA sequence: TGTGCCAGCAGCCCCCCCGGTGCGGGAGGGCCGGTTGAGCAGTTCTTC.

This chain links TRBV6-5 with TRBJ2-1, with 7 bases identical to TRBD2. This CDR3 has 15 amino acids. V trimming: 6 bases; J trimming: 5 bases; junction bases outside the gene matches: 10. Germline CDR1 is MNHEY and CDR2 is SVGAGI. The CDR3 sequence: CASRRTGTIHNEQFF. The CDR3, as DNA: TGTGCCAGCAGGCGAACCGGGACTATACACAATGAGCAGTTCTTC.

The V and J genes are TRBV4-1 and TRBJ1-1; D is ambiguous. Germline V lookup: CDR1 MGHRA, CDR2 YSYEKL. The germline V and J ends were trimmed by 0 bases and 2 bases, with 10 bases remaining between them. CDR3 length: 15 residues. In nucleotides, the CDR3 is TGCGCCAGCAGCCAAGACTTCCGGGAAAACACTGAAGCTTTCTTT. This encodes CASSQDFRENTEAFF.

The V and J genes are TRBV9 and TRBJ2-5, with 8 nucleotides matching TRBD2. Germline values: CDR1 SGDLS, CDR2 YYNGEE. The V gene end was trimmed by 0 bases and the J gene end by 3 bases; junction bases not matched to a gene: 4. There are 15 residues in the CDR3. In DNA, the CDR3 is TGTGCCAGCAGCGTAGGTGGGCGGGAGGAAGAGACCCAGTACTTC. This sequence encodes CASSVGGREEETQYF. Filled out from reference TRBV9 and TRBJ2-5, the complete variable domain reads DSGVTQTPKHLITATGQRVTLRCSPRSGDLSVYWYQQSLDQGLQFLIQYYNGEERAKGNILERFSAQQFPDLHSELNLSSLELGDSALYFCASSVGGREEETQYFGPGTRLLVL.

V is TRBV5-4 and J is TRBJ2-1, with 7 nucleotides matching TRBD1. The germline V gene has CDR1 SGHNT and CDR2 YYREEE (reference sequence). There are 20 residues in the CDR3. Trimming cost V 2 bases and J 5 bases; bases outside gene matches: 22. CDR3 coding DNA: TGTGCCAGCAGCTTTCATGCGGACAGGTTAAGTAGGTACCATAACAATGAGCAGTTCTTC. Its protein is CASSFHADRLSRYHNNEQFF.

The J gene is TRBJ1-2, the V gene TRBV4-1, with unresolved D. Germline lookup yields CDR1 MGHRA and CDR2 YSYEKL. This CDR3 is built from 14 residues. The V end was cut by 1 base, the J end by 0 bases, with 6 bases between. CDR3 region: CASSQVTANYGYTF. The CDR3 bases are TGCGCCAGCAGCCAAGTAACAGCTAACTATGGCTACACCTTC.

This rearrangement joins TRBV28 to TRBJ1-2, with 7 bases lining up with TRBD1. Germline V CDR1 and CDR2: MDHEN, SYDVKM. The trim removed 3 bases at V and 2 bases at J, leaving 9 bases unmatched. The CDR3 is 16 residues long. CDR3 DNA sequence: TGTGCCAGCAGTTTTTTACAGGGGTTCACAAACTATGGCTACACCTTC. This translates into CASSFLQGFTNYGYTF.

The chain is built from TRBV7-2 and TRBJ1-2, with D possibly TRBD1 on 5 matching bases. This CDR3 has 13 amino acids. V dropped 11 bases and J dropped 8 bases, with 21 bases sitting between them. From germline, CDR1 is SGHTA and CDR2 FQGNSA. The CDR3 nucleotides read TGTGCCTCTACGGCAGGGTCGGGCGGCGGCTACACCTTC. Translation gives CASTAGSGGGYTF.

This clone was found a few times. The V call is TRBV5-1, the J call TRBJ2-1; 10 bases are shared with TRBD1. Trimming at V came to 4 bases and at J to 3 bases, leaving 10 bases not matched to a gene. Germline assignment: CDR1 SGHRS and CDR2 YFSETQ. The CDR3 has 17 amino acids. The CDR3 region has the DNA TGCGCCAGCAGCCCAACGACAGGGGGCTGGGGCTACAATGAGCAGTTCTTC. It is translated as CASSPTTGGWGYNEQFF.

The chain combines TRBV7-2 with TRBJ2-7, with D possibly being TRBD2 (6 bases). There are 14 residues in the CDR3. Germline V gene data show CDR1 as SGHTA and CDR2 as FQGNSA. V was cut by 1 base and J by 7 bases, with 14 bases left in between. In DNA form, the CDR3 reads TGTGCCAGCAGCTTAGGGTCGCGGGGTGGGGAGCAGTACTTC. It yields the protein CASSLGSRGGEQYF. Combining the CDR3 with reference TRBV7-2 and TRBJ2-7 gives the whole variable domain GAGVSQSPSNKVTEKGKDVELRCDPISGHTALYWYRQSLGQGLEFLIYFQGNSAPDKSGLPSDRFSAERTGGSVSTLTIQRTQQEDSAVYLCASSLGSRGGEQYFGPGTRLTVT.

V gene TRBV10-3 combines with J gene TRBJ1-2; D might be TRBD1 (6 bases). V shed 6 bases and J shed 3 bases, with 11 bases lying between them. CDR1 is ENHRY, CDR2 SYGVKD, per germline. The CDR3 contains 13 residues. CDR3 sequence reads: CAIRVSGDYGYTF. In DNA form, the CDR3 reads TGTGCCATCAGAGTATCAGGGGACTATGGCTACACCTTC.

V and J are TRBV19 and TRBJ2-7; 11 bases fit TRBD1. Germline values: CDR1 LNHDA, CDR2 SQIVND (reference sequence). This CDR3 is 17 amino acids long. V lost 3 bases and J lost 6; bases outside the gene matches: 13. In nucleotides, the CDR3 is TGTGCCAGTAGTATCACACCCGCCCCGGGACAGGGGGTCGAGCAGTACTTC. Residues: CASSITPAPGQGVEQYF.

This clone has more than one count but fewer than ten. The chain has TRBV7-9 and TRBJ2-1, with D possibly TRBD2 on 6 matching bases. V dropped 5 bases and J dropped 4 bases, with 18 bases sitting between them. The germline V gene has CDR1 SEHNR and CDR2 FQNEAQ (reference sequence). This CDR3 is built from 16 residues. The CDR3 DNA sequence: TGTGCCAGCAGCGCTCACACGGCGGGAACTTACAATGAGCAGTTCTTC. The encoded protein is CASSAHTAGTYNEQFF. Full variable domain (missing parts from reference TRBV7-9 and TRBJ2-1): DTGVSQNPRHKITKRGQNVTFRCDPISEHNRLYWYRQTLGQGPEFLTYFQNEAQLEKSRLLSDRFSAERPKGSFSTLEIQRTEQGDSAMYLCASSAHTAGTYNEQFFGPGTRLTVL.